The source of this T cell receptor (beta chain) is a study of blood T cell repertoires in COVID-19. This CDR3 is 14 amino acids long. Germline V gene lookup returns CDR1 MDHEN and CDR2 SYDVKM. V trimming: 3 bases; J trimming: 1 base; junction bases outside the gene matches: 2. Authors' methods: Reference gene primer amplification gave nucleated cell count estimates. Sequencing was performed with immunoSEQ multiplex PCR; in TCRdb, only in-frame clones are kept and a portion is missing. V, J and clone size derive from that table, while D and trimming were established from the DNA sequence. The repertoire holds 300,000 to 350,000 clones, about 90% seen once, with roughly a tenth in the top ten.

The source is a woman in her twenties or thirties who had recovered from COVID-19. This chain connects TRBV28 to TRBJ2-5; 7 positions agree with TRBD1. The sequencing input was PBMCs or T cells enriched from blood (not recorded which). DNA for the CDR3: TGTGCCAGCAGTTTGTGGACAGGCCAAGAGACCCAGTACTTC. Translation: CASSLWTGQETQYF.